Below are 20 T cell receptor beta chains sequenced from a single sample in a study of blood T cell repertoires in COVID-19. The data were produced by immunoSEQ multiplex PCR, yet TCRdb's version contains in-frame clones alone and is incomplete. The table has 40,000 to 50,000 clones, around nine tenths seen once. The sample was peripheral blood. The receptors were gathered from a man aged 50 or older with active COVID-19.

V gene TRBV7-2 combines with J gene TRBJ1-6, with 7 nucleotides matching TRBD1. The germline V gene has CDR1 SGHTA and CDR2 FQGNSA. The CDR3 spans 18 residues. V lost 4 bases to trimming and J lost 0 bases; unmatched junction nucleotides: 9. CDR3 amino acids: CASSSPGQISSYNSPLHF. The CDR3 coding sequence is TGTGCCAGCAGCTCTCCGGGACAGATTAGCTCCTATAATTCACCCCTCCACTTT.

The V call is TRBV29-1, the J call TRBJ2-7, with a possible D match to TRBD2 (6 bases). This CDR3 contains 14 residues. V lost 1 base and J lost 0, with 10 bases in between. The germline V gene encodes CDR1 SQVTM and CDR2 ANQGSEA. CDR3 sequence reads: CSVEGAGNSYEQYF. The DNA of the CDR3 is TGCAGCGTTGAAGGGGCGGGAAACTCCTACGAGCAGTACTTC.

The V and J genes are TRBV4-3 and TRBJ2-3; 7 nucleotides line up with TRBD1. J gave up 0 bases and V 2 bases, and 2 bases lay outside the gene matches. CDR1 and CDR2 from the germline V gene are LGHNA and YSLEER. This CDR3 contains 15 residues. For the CDR3, the DNA is TGCGCCAGCAGCCAATACAGGGGAAGCACAGATACGCAGTATTTT. Amino acids: CASSQYRGSTDTQYF.

This chain links TRBV6-6 with TRBJ2-1; 14 bases agree with TRBD2. Losses at the gene ends were 7 bases for V and 10 bases for J; bases not matched to a gene: 12. This CDR3 region has 16 residues. Germline V gene sequence: CDR1 MNHNY, CDR2 SVGAGI (reference sequence). The CDR3 nucleotides are TGTGCCAGCATCAACACCGGGACTAGCGGGAGTAGAGAGCAGTTCTTC. This gives the protein CASINTGTSGSREQFF.

V gene TRBV3-1 (or the pseudogene TRBV3-2) combines with J gene TRBJ2-1, with 12 bases fitting TRBD2. After removal of 2 bases from V and 6 bases from J, the junction contained 2 bases not matched to a gene. Germline V gene sequence: CDR1 LGHDT, CDR2 YNNKEL (reference sequence). The CDR3 consists of 15 residues. The CDR3: CASSQWTSGANEQFF. CDR3 nucleotides: TGTGCCAGCAGCCAATGGACTAGCGGGGCCAATGAGCAGTTCTTC.

The J gene is TRBJ2-7, the V gene TRBV6-5; 8 nucleotides agree with TRBD1. The CDR3 loop spans 13 amino acids. V was pared by 7 bases and J by 5 bases, with 7 bases of the junction left unmatched. Germline V lookup: CDR1 MNHEY, CDR2 SVGAGI. The CDR3 coding sequence is TGTGCCAGCATTGGACAGGGTATTAACGAGCAGTACTTC. Translation: CASIGQGINEQYF.

The rearrangement joins TRBV28 to TRBJ2-7; D is unclear. The CDR3 spans 12 residues. Germline CDR1 reads MDHEN; CDR2 reads SYDVKM. Trimming took off 3 bases at V and 1 base at J, with 4 bases between the two ends. CDR3 amino acids: CASSLQSYEQYF. The CDR3 DNA sequence: TGTGCCAGCAGTTTGCAGTCCTACGAGCAGTACTTC.

The chain combines TRBV28 with TRBJ1-5; unclear D gene. Germline V gene sequence: CDR1 MDHEN, CDR2 SYDVKM. This CDR3 comprises 14 residues. V was trimmed by 4 bases and J by 6 bases, leaving 13 bases between them. The CDR3 DNA reads TGTGCCAGCAGTTCAGGAGGAGGTATTCAGCCCCAGCATTTT. Its translation: CASSSGGGIQPQHF.

This rearrangement joins TRBV7-7 to TRBJ2-5, with 10 bases lining up with TRBD2. The V gene's germline CDR1 is SSHAT and CDR2 FNYEAQ (reference sequence). The CDR3 loop spans 17 amino acids. J gave up 5 bases and V 1 base, and 10 bases lay outside the gene matches. The CDR3 sequence is CASSLVVAGGTGETQYF. As DNA, the CDR3 is TGTGCCAGCAGCTTAGTGGTAGCGGGAGGCACAGGGGAGACCCAGTACTTC.

This clone was found a few times. The CDR3 DNA sequence: TGTGCCAGCAGCCAGGCAAACCAAATGAACACTGAAGCTTTCTTT. Its protein product is CASSQANQMNTEAFF. The genes are TRBV7-2 and TRBJ1-1; D gene ambiguous. The length of the CDR3 is 15 residues. Trimming left V 5 bases short and J 0 bases short, with 13 bases between. The germline gives CDR1 SGHTA, CDR2 FQGNSA.

This chain uses TRBV30 with TRBJ2-3, with TRBD2 identical over 12 bases. V lost 3 bases, J lost 1 base, and 14 bases stayed unmatched. Looked up from germline, CDR1 is GTSNPN and CDR2 is SVGIG (reference sequence). The CDR3 loop spans 19 amino acids. Written as DNA, the CDR3 is TGTGCCTGGAGCACCGGGGCTAGCGGGAGGGTCTGGGGCACAGATACGCAGTATTTT. Protein sequence: CAWSTGASGRVWGTDTQYF.

A few counts support this clone. V gene TRBV4-2 combines with J gene TRBJ1-1, with D possibly TRBD1 on 5 matching bases. V lost 0 bases and J lost 7, with 12 bases in between. The germline V gene has CDR1 LGHNA and CDR2 YNFKEQ. The CDR3 sequence is 14 residues long. The CDR3 bases are TGTGCCAGCAGCCAAGATGTTGACAGCCATGAAGCTTTCTTT. The encoded protein is CASSQDVDSHEAFF.

The chain combines TRBV6-2 or TRBV6-3 with TRBJ2-7, with no clear D. The CDR3 runs to 14 residues. V was shortened by 3 bases and J by 3 bases, with 12 bases between the two germline ends. Germline V CDR1 and CDR2: MNHEY, SVGEGT. The CDR3 DNA sequence: TGTGCCAGCAGTTATCAGGCTACCAGCTACGAGCAGTACTTC. As protein: CASSYQATSYEQYF.

The genes are TRBV29-1 and TRBJ2-6; the match to TRBD1 covers 7 bases. The CDR3 extends over 17 amino acids. The J segment lost 0 bases and the V segment lost 1 base, leaving 6 bases of the junction unmatched. Per germline, CDR1 SQVTM and CDR2 ANQGSEA. This CDR3 is CSVEGGQDVSGANVLTF. The CDR3 DNA reads TGCAGCGTTGAAGGAGGACAGGATGTCTCTGGGGCCAACGTCCTGACTTTC.

The gene calls are TRBV6-2 or TRBV6-3 and TRBJ2-7; D not resolved. V shed 2 bases and J shed 5 bases, with 10 bases lying between them. CDR1 and CDR2 (germline): MNHEY, SVGEGT. This CDR3 is 13 amino acids long. CDR3: CASSYVVRNEQYF. The DNA for the CDR3 is TGTGCCAGCAGTTACGTCGTTAGAAACGAGCAGTACTTC.

The chain uses TRBV27 and TRBJ2-2; D perhaps matches TRBD1 (6 bases). V was pared by 4 bases and J by 0 bases, with 15 bases between. Germline-derived CDR1 and CDR2 are MNHEY and SMNVEV (reference sequence). The CDR3 contains 17 residues. CDR3 residues: CASSSTGLHANTGELFF. CDR3 in DNA: TGTGCCAGCAGTTCCACAGGGCTACACGCGAACACCGGGGAGCTGTTTTTT.

J is TRBJ2-2 and V is TRBV3-1 (or the pseudogene TRBV3-2); 11 bases map to TRBD2. J gave up 4 bases and V 3 bases, and 13 bases lay outside the gene matches. Germline CDR1 and CDR2: LGHDT and YNNKEL (reference sequence). This CDR3 comprises 19 residues. The CDR3 DNA follows: TGTGCCAGCAGCCAGTTCCCGGGACTAGCGGATCTCCGCACCGGGGAGCTGTTTTTT. This translates into CASSQFPGLADLRTGELFF.

The V call is TRBV3-1 (or the pseudogene TRBV3-2), the J call TRBJ1-2; 8 positions agree with TRBD1. CDR1 LGHDT and CDR2 YNNKEL come from the germline V gene (reference sequence). Trimming took 1 base from V and 0 from J; bases not matched to a gene: 4. This CDR3 comprises 16 residues. CDR3 region: CASSQGQGITNYGYTF. The CDR3 DNA follows: TGTGCCAGCAGCCAAGGACAGGGGATTACTAACTATGGCTACACCTTC.

CDR3 bases: TGTGCCAGCAGAGTGGACAGGGGGTTCAATCAGCCCCAGCATTTT. This gives the protein CASRVDRGFNQPQHF. The V and J genes are TRBV2 and TRBJ1-5; 10 bases are a match to TRBD1. J gave up 3 bases and V 6 bases, and 5 bases lay outside the gene matches. CDR1 and CDR2 from the germline V gene are SNHLY and FYNNEI. The CDR3 extends over 15 amino acids.

The rearrangement uses TRBV7-9 and TRBJ1-5; D is perhaps TRBD1 (6 bases). The CDR3 runs 14 residues. CDR1 and CDR2 (germline): SEHNR, FQNEAQ (reference sequence). The V end was cut by 5 bases, the J end by 7 bases, with 15 bases between. The CDR3 sequence is CASSDGQPFQPQHF. CDR3 sequence (DNA): TGTGCCAGCAGCGATGGACAGCCCTTCCAGCCCCAGCATTTT.